The 17 T cell receptor beta chains in this list originate from one sample, sequenced in a study of OX40 agonist ivuxolimab in advanced cancers. The data were produced by immunoSEQ multiplex PCR, yet TCRdb's version contains in-frame clones alone and is incomplete. The sample has approximately 100,000 clones; about 91% are singletons. This specimen was CD4+ or CD8+ T cells sorted from blood, taken in a trial of the OX40 agonist ivuxolimab. These receptors originate from an adult with an advanced solid tumor such as melanoma, head and neck, liver or kidney cancer.

The chain carries TRBV11-2 and TRBJ2-3; no reliable D call. The CDR3 is 13 amino acids. V was clipped by 3 bases and J by 0 bases, with 4 bases between them. Per the germline V gene, CDR1 is SGHAT and CDR2 is FQNNGV. CDR3 sequence (DNA): TGTGCCAGCAGCTTGCAGAGCACAGATACGCAGTATTTT. This gives the protein CASSLQSTDTQYF.

This clone was detected once. The genes are TRBV27 and TRBJ2-1; 7 nucleotides match TRBD2. This CDR3 is 16 amino acids long. The germline V gene has CDR1 MNHEY and CDR2 SMNVEV (reference sequence). The V gene end was trimmed by 2 bases and the J gene end by 4 bases; junction bases not matched to a gene: 8. The DNA for the CDR3 is TGTGCCAGCAGTTTAGGGGCGGGGGTTCAGTACAATGAGCAGTTCTTC. Amino acids: CASSLGAGVQYNEQFF.

The chain links TRBV5-6 to TRBJ1-5, with 10 bases lining up with TRBD1. V gave up 3 bases and J gave up 5 bases; unmatched junction bases: 8. There are 16 residues in the CDR3. In germline, CDR1 is SGHDT, CDR2 YYEEEE. The CDR3 here is CASSYYRDRGDQPQHF. As DNA, the CDR3 is TGTGCCAGCAGCTATTACCGGGACAGGGGTGATCAGCCCCAGCATTTT.

The J gene is TRBJ2-1, the V gene TRBV5-1; 11 nucleotides match TRBD2. The CDR3 length is 15 residues. CDR1 is SGHRS, CDR2 YFSETQ, per germline. The trim removed 2 bases at V and 7 bases at J, leaving 5 bases unmatched. The CDR3 DNA follows: TGCGCCAGCAGCTTCCAACTAGCGGGAGCAAATGAGCAGTTCTTC. Translated: CASSFQLAGANEQFF.

This clone occurred a few times. The rearrangement joins TRBV6-5 to TRBJ1-2; D possibly corresponds to TRBD1 (6 bases). CDR1 is MNHEY, CDR2 SVGAGI, per germline. The CDR3 runs 15 residues. Deletions cut 0 bases from V and 8 bases from J, with 16 bases between. CDR3 region: CASSYSSARQGGYTF. The CDR3 DNA is TGTGCCAGCAGTTACTCGTCGGCTCGGCAGGGGGGCTACACCTTC.

The chain uses TRBV10-2 and TRBJ2-5; D is unclear. The CDR3 is 12 residues long. The V end was cut by 6 bases, the J end by 5 bases, with 10 bases between. CDR1 is WSHSY and CDR2 is SAAADI in the germline V gene. The CDR3 spells CASRGIGETQYF. CDR3 in DNA: TGCGCCAGCAGAGGGATCGGGGAGACCCAGTACTTC.

The chain couples TRBV25-1 to TRBJ2-3; TRBD2 aligns across 12 bases. The ends lost 5 bases at V and 6 bases at J; junction bases unmatched: 9. Germline CDR1 MGHDK, CDR2 SYGVNS. This CDR3 comprises 16 residues. The DNA for the CDR3 is TGTGCCAGCAGTCCTCTAGCGGGAGGGAAGTCGGATACGCAGTATTTT. Encoded protein: CASSPLAGGKSDTQYF.

This clone was counted a single time. This chain joins TRBV10-1 and TRBJ1-3; a weak D match, TRBD1 (5 bases). Trimming stripped 4 bases from V and 3 bases from J, with 10 bases between. The CDR3 runs to 14 residues. Germline CDR1 WNHNN, CDR2 SYGVQD (reference sequence). CDR3 residues: CASSGSGFGNTIYF. The CDR3 DNA reads TGCGCCAGCAGTGGATCAGGGTTTGGAAACACCATATATTTT.

The genes are TRBV6-4 and TRBJ2-5; TRBD1 might be the D (6 bases). Germline CDR1 reads MRHNA; CDR2 reads SNTAGT. The CDR3 runs to 15 residues. Between the trimmed V and J ends, which lost 11 bases and 0 bases, there was a span of 19 bases. In nucleotides, the CDR3 is TGTGCCCATAAGACAGGCGGGCCGTACCAAGAGACCCAGTACTTC. Its translation: CAHKTGGPYQETQYF.

This sequence joins TRBV27 and TRBJ1-4; possible D gene TRBD1, 5 bases. Looked up from germline, CDR1 is MNHEY and CDR2 is SMNVEV (reference sequence). CDR3 length: 16 residues. Trimming pared 1 base from V and 4 bases from J, leaving 13 bases between. CDR3 sequence (DNA): TGTGCCAGCAGTTTATGGCAGGGAGGGCTTAATGAAAAACTGTTTTTT. Its protein product is CASSLWQGGLNEKLFF.

This chain connects TRBV29-1 to TRBJ2-1; perhaps TRBD2 as D (5 bases). The CDR3 covers 14 residues. The V gene lost 2 bases and the J gene lost 6 bases, with 14 bases spanning the gap. Germline V gene data show CDR1 as SQVTM and CDR2 as ANQGSEA. The CDR3 region has the DNA TGCAGCGTTGAACGAGGGAGCGAGGGCAATGAGCAGTTCTTC. It translates to CSVERGSEGNEQFF.

This chain uses TRBV21-1 with TRBJ2-1; the table's D call, TRBD2, was not checked against the DNA. TRBV21-1 has pseudogene status. CDR3 length equals 13 residues. CDR3: CASSTPHTCEQFF. The CDR3 DNA reads TGTGCCAGCAGCACCCCTCATACTTGTGAGCAGTTCTTC.

The chain carries TRBV11-1 and TRBJ1-1, with D uncertain. Trimming took 5 bases from V and 5 from J, leaving 12 bases between them. Germline loops: CDR1 SGHAT, CDR2 FQDESV (reference sequence). The length of the CDR3 is 13 residues. CDR3 in DNA: TGTGCCAGCAGCGCCGAGAGTTTTACTGAAGCTTTCTTT. Translated: CASSAESFTEAFF.

The gene calls are TRBV6-5 and TRBJ1-3; no reliable D call. This CDR3 region has 12 residues. Trimming stripped 4 bases from V and 4 bases from J, with 5 bases between. CDR1 MNHEY and CDR2 SVGAGI come from the germline V gene. The CDR3 protein is CASSSQGNTIYF. The CDR3 nucleotides read TGTGCCAGCAGTTCCCAGGGAAACACCATATATTTT.

V and J are TRBV5-8 and TRBJ1-2, with a tentative D call TRBD1 (6 bases). The CDR3 has 13 residues. V lost 4 bases and J 8 bases, leaving 15 bases between the germline ends. Germline CDR1 is SGHTS and CDR2 is YDEGEE. The CDR3 spells CASSPQGRVGYTF. The CDR3 bases are TGTGCCAGCAGCCCACAGGGCCGGGTAGGCTACACCTTC.

The chain is built from TRBV19 and TRBJ2-3, with a tentative D call TRBD2 (6 bases). The V end lost 1 base, the J end lost 1 base, and 9 bases lay between the germline ends. CDR3 length equals 15 residues. Germline assignment: CDR1 LNHDA and CDR2 SQIVND (reference sequence). In DNA form, the CDR3 reads TGTGCCAGTAGTATAGGGCCGGGGGGCACAGATACGCAGTATTTT. Protein sequence: CASSIGPGGTDTQYF.

The chain joins TRBV6-6 to TRBJ2-2; D unresolved. Trimming stripped 8 bases from V and 1 base from J, with 11 bases between. In germline, CDR1 is MNHNY, CDR2 SVGAGI (reference sequence). This CDR3 contains 14 residues. The CDR3: CASELGRNTGELFF. CDR3 nucleotide sequence: TGTGCCAGCGAGTTGGGTCGGAACACCGGGGAGCTGTTTTTT.